This TCR delta chain was recorded in a study of gamma-delta T cells after stem cell transplantation. TCRdb reanalysed the RT-PCR reads via CATT. The sample records about 2,600 delta-chain clones, about 25% being singletons. On this clone itself: A clone one base away is much larger, so this may be a read error.

The V gene lost 0 bases and the J gene lost 0 bases, with 14 bases spanning the gap. There are 19 residues in the CDR3. CDR1 and CDR2 from the germline V gene are GEAIGNYY and EKD. The chain combines TRDV2 with TRDJ3; D might be TRDD3 (5 bases). The receptor was derived from a human donor. It is not recorded whose cells these are; they may come from a transplant donor. The specimen was gamma-delta T cells. In nucleotides, the CDR3 is TGTGCCTGTGACACCGGGGAGATACCCAGCTCCTGGGACACCCGACAGATGTTTTTC. Residues: CACDTGEIPSSWDTRQMFF.